These 5 T cell receptor beta chains came from one sample sequenced in a study of cytomegalovirus exposure and HLA in healthy donors (dated by TCRdb to 2016 to 2017). The receptor library was made with the immunoSEQ multiplex PCR assay. The source is immuneACCESS, and TCRdb retained only in-frame sequences with V and J called. Part of the clones is not carried over; for the studies checked, unresolved V genes explain less than half of this, and the remainder is unexplained. For this sample there are 200,000 to 250,000 clones; around 86% appear just once. About 2% of the sample belongs to the ten largest clones. The sample comprised PBMCs. The receptors shown here come from a woman aged 18-29 years in good health and CMV-seropositive.

The rearrangement uses TRBV30 and TRBJ1-1, with D perhaps matching TRBD1 (5 bases). The CDR3 has 14 amino acids. Trimming stripped 4 bases from V and 10 bases from J, with 22 bases between. From germline, CDR1 is GTSNPN and CDR2 SVGIG (reference sequence). The CDR3 sequence: CAWKTLGGIASAFF. The DNA of the CDR3 is TGTGCCTGGAAGACCCTCGGGGGGATAGCCTCAGCTTTCTTT.

The V and J genes are TRBV5-1 and TRBJ2-6; 8 bases line up with TRBD1. Germline lookup yields CDR1 SGHRS and CDR2 YFSETQ. CDR3 size: 17 residues. Germline trimming cut 1 base from V and 0 bases from J; bases unmatched to any gene: 3. In nucleotides, the CDR3 is TGCGCCAGCAGCTTGTGGGGACAGGTCTCTGGGGCCAACGTCCTGACTTTC. Translating it yields CASSLWGQVSGANVLTF.

The chain couples TRBV29-1 to TRBJ2-7; D may be TRBD2 (5 bases). The CDR3 runs 11 residues. Trimming removed 7 bases at V and 4 bases at J, with 11 bases between. Germline CDR1 is SQVTM and CDR2 is ANQGSEA. CDR3 sequence (DNA): TGCAGCGGCCGTCGGGGATACGAGCAGTACTTC. This encodes CSGRRGYEQYF.

This rearrangement joins TRBV30 to TRBJ2-5; perhaps TRBD1 as D (6 bases). Trimming took 6 bases from V and 1 from J, leaving 9 bases between them. CDR1 is GTSNPN and CDR2 is SVGIG in the germline V gene (reference sequence). The CDR3 totals 12 residues. The CDR3 nucleotides read TGTGCCTGTATGGACAGCCAAGAGACCCAGTACTTC. Its protein product is CACMDSQETQYF.

The CDR3 loop reads CSAKGQGARNEQFF. The CDR3 coding sequence is TGCAGCGCTAAGGGACAGGGGGCAAGAAATGAGCAGTTCTTC. The V gene is TRBV29-1, the J gene TRBJ2-1, with 12 positions matching TRBD1. CDR3 length: 14 amino acids. Trimming cost V 7 bases and J 7 bases; bases outside gene matches: 8. The germline V gene encodes CDR1 SQVTM and CDR2 ANQGSEA.